The rows below give T cell receptor beta chains drawn from one sample of a study of cytomegalovirus exposure and HLA in healthy donors. TCRdb's table, derived via immunoSEQ multiplex PCR, lists solely in-frame clones and lacks some. The sample lists about 140,000 clones, 70% to 75% occurring once. The sequenced sample was PBMCs. The receptor set was obtained from a woman between 40 and 55 years old in good health and CMV-seronegative. Each CDR3 is given with its conserved first and last residue.

TRBV27	TRBJ1-6	CASSLGLAGKGLNSPLHF
TRBV9	TRBJ1-4	CASSVAQTNEKLFF
TRBV6-5	TRBJ1-5	CASSRQGFQPQHF
TRBV5-8	TRBJ1-2	CASSGGGSFYLGYTF
TRBV5-1	TRBJ1-4	CASSRSGVKEKLFF
TRBV19	TRBJ2-5	CATRGEYQETQYF
TRBV7-2	TRBJ2-2	CASSKGTFGELFF
TRBV2	TRBJ1-2	CASRLDRGLSVDGYTF
TRBV27	TRBJ1-2	CASRQDRANYGYTF
TRBV7-2	TRBJ1-2	CASSWADLGVKNGYTF
TRBV27	TRBJ2-5	CASSLSGGALEETQYF
TRBV4-1	TRBJ1-1	CASSLKPQMNTEAFF